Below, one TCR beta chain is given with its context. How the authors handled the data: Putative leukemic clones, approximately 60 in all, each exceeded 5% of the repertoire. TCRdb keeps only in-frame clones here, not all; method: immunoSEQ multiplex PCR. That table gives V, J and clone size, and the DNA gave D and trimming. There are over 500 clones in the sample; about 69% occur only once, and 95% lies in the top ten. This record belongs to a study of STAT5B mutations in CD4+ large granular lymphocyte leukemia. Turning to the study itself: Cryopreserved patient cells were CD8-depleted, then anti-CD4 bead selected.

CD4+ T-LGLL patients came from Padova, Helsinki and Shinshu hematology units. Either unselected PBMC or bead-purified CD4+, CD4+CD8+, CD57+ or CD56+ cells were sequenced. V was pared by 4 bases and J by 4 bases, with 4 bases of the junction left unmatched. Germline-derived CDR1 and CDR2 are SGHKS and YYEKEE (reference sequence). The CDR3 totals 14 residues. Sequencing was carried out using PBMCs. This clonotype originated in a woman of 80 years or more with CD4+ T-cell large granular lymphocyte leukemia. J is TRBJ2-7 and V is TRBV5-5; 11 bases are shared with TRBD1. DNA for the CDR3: TGTGCCAGCAGCCGGACAGGGGGCAATTACGAGCAGTACTTC. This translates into CASSRTGGNYEQYF.